This T cell receptor (beta chain) was captured by sequencing in a study of T cells in Graves' hyperthyroidism and ophthalmopathy. Study overall: Pretreatment peripheral blood was obtained at initial diagnosis.

Amplified TCR beta CDR3 regions derived from RNA transcripts. An initial round of RT-PCR targeting the TCR CDR3 relied on the HTBI primer set. TCRdb re-analysed the multiplex PCR reads in MiXCR, keeping a single row per CDR3 protein. The sample holds about 480,000 distinct CDR3 sequences; less than 25% are singletons and the top ten take about 11%. Ophthalmopathy patients had moderate-to-severe active disease, CAS ≥3, NOSPECS ≥4, and disease duration under 3 months. Patients with uncontrolled infections, other autoimmune diseases, pregnancy or lactation were excluded. This clonotype has at least ten counts. Sequenced input: blood. This receptor was taken from a woman aged 25 to 39 with Graves' ophthalmopathy.

CDR3 sequence (DNA): TGTGCCAGCAGCTTAAATCTGGCGAACACTGAAGCTTTCTTT. Protein: CASSLNLANTEAFF. The V and J genes are TRBV7-2 and TRBJ1-1, with D unclear. V lost 2 bases to trimming and J lost 1 base, with 8 bases between them. Germline V gene sequence: CDR1 SGHTA, CDR2 FQGNSA. This CDR3 contains 14 residues.